The rows below give T cell receptor beta chains drawn from one sample of a study of blood T cells in healthy people across ages. TCRdb ran MiXCR on the 5' RACE reads and lists one entry per CDR3 protein. The repertoire holds 550,000 to 650,000 distinct CDR3 sequences, with roughly 31% as singletons. The specimen was blood. These receptors all come from a woman older than 75 in good health. Each CDR3 is given with its conserved first and last residue. D genes are given only for firm matches. The size of a clone is reported for some rows only, either as once, few or many, or as a class for expanded clones.

J	D	V	size	DNA	CDR3
TRBJ2-6	.	TRBV7-6	few	TGTGCCAGCAGCTTAGCGCCGCTCGCCGGTGTCCTGACTTTC	CASSLAPLAGVLTF
TRBJ2-5	TRBD2	TRBV28	many	TGTGCCAGCAGTACTGGAGCGGGGGGGTTAAAAGAGACCCAGTACTTC	CASSTGAGGLKETQYF
TRBJ1-1	.	TRBV6-2/TRBV6-3	few	TGTGCCACCCGGGGGGGTGGGATGAACACTGAAGCTTTCTTT	CATRGGGMNTEAFF
TRBJ2-3	TRBD2	TRBV7-3	many	TGTGCCAGCAGCCTAGTTAGCGGGGTTGCAGATACGCAGTATTTT	CASSLVSGVADTQYF
TRBJ2-7	TRBD1	TRBV7-2	many	TGTGCCAGCAGCTTAGCCGGGACAGGGGGAGACGAGCAGTACTTC	CASSLAGTGGDEQYF
TRBJ1-3	TRBD1	TRBV9	.	TGTGCCAGCAGCGCGACAGGGGGTAGAGGAAACACCATATATTTT	CASSATGGRGNTIYF
TRBJ2-7	TRBD1	TRBV6-2/TRBV6-3	many	TGTGCCAGCAGGGACCCCGGGACAGGGGGCGCCGAGCAGTACTTC	CASRDPGTGGAEQYF
TRBJ1-6	.	TRBV12-3/TRBV12-4	many	TGTGCCAGCAGTTCATTGTATGATTCACCCCTCCACTTT	CASSSLYDSPLHF
TRBJ2-7	TRBD1	TRBV4-2	many	TGTGCCAGCAGCCTACAGGGGCGACCATCCTACGAGCAGTACTTC	CASSLQGRPSYEQYF
TRBJ2-7	TRBD1	TRBV30	.	TGTGCCTGGACTAGGACAGGGACCTACGAGCAGTACTTC	CAWTRTGTYEQYF
TRBJ1-2	TRBD1	TRBV6-5	many	TGTGCCAGCAGGGGGACAGCCGGTGGCTACACCTTC	CASRGTAGGYTF
TRBJ2-7	.	TRBV30	many	TGTGCCTGGAGTGCCGGGTACGAGCAGTACTTC	CAWSAGYEQYF
TRBJ1-3	.	TRBV7-2	.	TGTGCCAGCAGCTTAGAAGCCGGGGTTGGAAACACCATATATTTT	CASSLEAGVGNTIYF
TRBJ1-1	.	TRBV20-1	many	TGCAGTGCTGGGAGGCCCGGGGGCGGAATCGATACTGAAGCTTTCTTT	CSAGRPGGGIDTEAFF
TRBJ2-7	TRBD2	TRBV20-1	many	TGCAGTGCTCCTACTAGCGGGGGGGCCTACGAGCAGTACTTC	CSAPTSGGAYEQYF
TRBJ1-2	TRBD1	TRBV9	many	TGTGCCAGCAGCGAGGGCGGGGGACAGGGTTACGGCTACACCTTC	CASSEGGGQGYGYTF
TRBJ2-2	TRBD2	TRBV30	.	TGTGCCTGGAGTACCGTAGGACTAGGCGGCACCGGGGAGCTGTTTTTT	CAWSTVGLGGTGELFF
TRBJ2-3	.	TRBV4-2	many	TGTGCCAGCAGCCAAGATCGGGCAGGTACGCAGTATTTT	CASSQDRAGTQYF
TRBJ2-5	.	TRBV5-1	many	TGCGCCAGTGGACAGATGGGCCAAGAGACCCAGTACTTC	CASGQMGQETQYF
TRBJ2-5	.	TRBV3-1	.	TGTGCCAGCAGGAAGTGGGATCGAGAGACCCAGTACTTC	CASRKWDRETQYF
TRBJ2-1	TRBD2	TRBV20-1	few	TGCAGTGCTAGAACCGGGACTAGCGACAATGAGCAGTTCTTC	CSARTGTSDNEQFF
TRBJ1-1	TRBD1	TRBV6-2/TRBV6-3	many	TGTGCCAGCAGCCCGACAGGGGAGAGGGAAGCTTTCTTT	CASSPTGEREAFF
TRBJ1-2	.	TRBV2	few	TGTGCCAGCAGTACCTTAGATGGTCAAAGGGGCTACACCTTC	CASSTLDGQRGYTF
TRBJ2-5	TRBD1	TRBV5-1	.	TGCGCCAGCAGCTTGGTGGGACAGAATCCGGAGACCCAGTACTTC	CASSLVGQNPETQYF
TRBJ1-4	.	TRBV6-6	.	TGTGCCAGCACCTATGGGGGCGTGAGTGAAAAACTGTTTTTT	CASTYGGVSEKLFF
TRBJ1-1	.	TRBV5-6	.	TGTGCCAGCAGCTTGGAGCCCGGGATGAACACTGAAGCTTTCTTT	CASSLEPGMNTEAFF
TRBJ2-5	.	TRBV5-1	.	TGCGCCAGCAGCTTGGACAGGGCGAACAATGAGCAGTACTTC	CASSLDRANNEQYF
TRBJ1-6	.	TRBV5-1	.	TGCGCCAGCAGCTTGGGGCAGCACTCCTATAATTCACCCCTCCACTTT	CASSLGQHSYNSPLHF
TRBJ2-2	TRBD1	TRBV7-2	.	TGTGCCAGCAGCCCCCAAGGACAGGGAATGGCCGGGGAGCTGTTTTTT	CASSPQGQGMAGELFF
TRBJ2-1	.	TRBV7-9	many	TGTGCCAGCAGCTCCTATACTAGCTCCTACAATGAGCAGTTCTTC	CASSSYTSSYNEQFF
TRBJ2-5	TRBD2	TRBV5-1	many	TGCGCCAGCAGACAAACTAGCGGGGGGGAGACCCAGTACTTC	CASRQTSGGETQYF
TRBJ1-2	.	TRBV30	many	TGTGCCTGGAGCCCGCCAGGGTACTATGGCTACACCTTC	CAWSPPGYYGYTF
TRBJ1-2	.	TRBV15	many	TGTGCCACCAGCAGCACAAGAGGGCATGGCTACACCTTC	CATSSTRGHGYTF
TRBJ2-2	.	TRBV5-1	.	TGCGCCAGCAGAGGAGGGGGCTACACCGGGGAGCTGTTTTTT	CASRGGGYTGELFF
TRBJ1-2	.	TRBV28	.	TGTGCCAGCAGTGGAAGGGGGGAATACTATGGCTACACCTTC	CASSGRGEYYGYTF
TRBJ2-5	TRBD1	TRBV9	many	TGTGCCAGCAGCGTTGGTCCACAGGGGGTCCAAGAGACCCAGTACTTC	CASSVGPQGVQETQYF
TRBJ1-4	.	TRBV6-1	many	TGTGCCAGCAGTGAAGGCAGGGGAAGGGTTGAATCTGAAAAACTGTTTTTT	CASSEGRGRVESEKLFF
TRBJ2-5	TRBD2	TRBV7-8	few	TGTGCCACCTCGGGACTAGCCTTACAGACCCAGTACTTC	CATSGLALQTQYF
TRBJ2-7	.	TRBV7-9	.	TGTGCCAGCAGCTTAGCTGAAGGCGGAGACTACGAGCAGTACTTC	CASSLAEGGDYEQYF
TRBJ2-5	TRBD1	TRBV20-1	many	TGCAGTGCCGATGAGGGACAGGGCCAAGAGACCCAGTACTTC	CSADEGQGQETQYF
TRBJ2-2	TRBD1	TRBV29-1	many	TGCAGCGTTATACGACAGGGACATCCCGGGGAGCTGTTTTTT	CSVIRQGHPGELFF
TRBJ2-7	.	TRBV30	.	TGTGCCTGGAGGGAAAGGAGACCCTACGAGCAGTACTTC	CAWRERRPYEQYF
TRBJ2-7	TRBD1	TRBV28	.	TGTGCCAGCAGTCCAGGACAGGGGGCGATCTACGAGCAGTACTTC	CASSPGQGAIYEQYF
TRBJ2-1	.	TRBV5-1	few	TGCGCCAGCAGCCCACGCGCCTCAGGGAATGAGCAGTTCTTC	CASSPRASGNEQFF
TRBJ1-4	.	TRBV5-1	.	TGCGCCAGCAGTCCGATGGCGTCAACTAATGAAAAACTGTTTTTT	CASSPMASTNEKLFF
TRBJ2-1	TRBD2	TRBV11-2	.	TGTGCCAGCAGCTTCCGACTAGCGGGGGGGGAGAATGAGCAGTTCTTC	CASSFRLAGGENEQFF
TRBJ1-2	.	TRBV29-1	few	TGCAGCGTCAGCAGGGATCATGGCTACACCTTC	CSVSRDHGYTF